Listed below are T cell receptor beta chains from one sample, sequenced in a study of T cells in Graves' hyperthyroidism and ophthalmopathy. Each CDR3 protein gets one entry after TCRdb re-called the multiplex PCR reads with MiXCR. This table has approximately 700,000 distinct CDR3 sequences, just under 45% appearing once. Material: peripheral blood or thyroid tissue (not recorded which). Receptors were obtained from an adult man with Graves' disease, either hyperthyroidism or ophthalmopathy (not recorded which). CDR3s include the opening cysteine and the closing phenylalanine or tryptophan. The D gene is left open where the match is weak. Clone size, where shown, is once, few, many, or a class for clones that have expanded.

D gene,V gene,J gene,CDR3 length,clone size,CDR3 protein,CDR3 DNA
TRBD2,TRBV9,TRBJ2-7,14,.,CASSPPGGTYEQYF,TGTGCCAGCAGCCCACCCGGGGGGACCTACGAGCAGTACTTC
TRBD1,TRBV29-1,TRBJ1-2,15,.,CSVVRTGGNLYGYTF,TGCAGCGTTGTCCGGACAGGGGGAAACCTCTATGGCTACACCTTC
TRBD2,TRBV25-1,TRBJ2-2,14,.,CASSPHGRVGELFF,TGTGCCAGCAGCCCTCACGGGAGGGTCGGGGAGCTGTTTTTT
.,TRBV15,TRBJ1-5,14,.,CATSRDTINQPQHF,TGTGCCACCAGCAGAGACACGATCAATCAGCCCCAGCATTTT
TRBD1,TRBV20-1,TRBJ2-5,14,.,CSARDWDSQETQYF,TGCAGTGCTAGAGATTGGGACAGCCAAGAGACCCAGTACTTC
TRBD1,TRBV12-3/TRBV12-4,TRBJ1-2,13,many,CASSRGTGDGYTF,TGTGCCAGCAGCCGCGGGACAGGGGATGGCTACACCTTC
TRBD1,TRBV24-1,TRBJ1-2,15,.,CATSARTGPNYGYTF,TGTGCCACCAGTGCTCGGACAGGACCTAACTATGGCTACACCTTC
TRBD2,TRBV29-1,TRBJ2-7,18,few,CSAFSRDSTSGSSYEQYF,TGCAGCGCCTTTTCCCGGGACAGCACTAGCGGGTCCTCCTACGAGCAGTACTTC
.,TRBV14,TRBJ1-1,15,many,CASSQEWSMNTEAFF,TGTGCCAGCAGCCAAGAATGGAGCATGAACACTGAAGCTTTCTTT
.,TRBV14,TRBJ2-2,12,.,CASSQLTGELFF,TGTGCCAGCAGCCAGCTGACAGGGGAGCTGTTTTTT
TRBD1,TRBV2,TRBJ1-4,13,.,CASRQGAGEKLFF,TGTGCCAGCCGTCAGGGGGCAGGTGAAAAACTGTTTTTT
TRBD1,TRBV10-3,TRBJ2-7,13,.,CASGQGASYEQYF,TGTGCCAGCGGACAGGGTGCGTCCTACGAGCAGTACTTC
.,TRBV6-1,TRBJ2-7,13,once,CASSDNMDHEQYF,TGTGCCAGCAGTGACAACATGGACCACGAGCAGTACTTC
TRBD1,TRBV20-1,TRBJ1-1,17,.,CSASPRGQGARDTEAFF,TGCAGTGCTAGTCCCCGAGGACAGGGGGCAAGGGACACTGAAGCTTTCTTT
.,TRBV15,TRBJ1-1,14,.,CATSSWGGVTEAFF,TGTGCCACCAGCAGCTGGGGGGGAGTCACTGAAGCTTTCTTT
.,TRBV19,TRBJ1-5,13,many,CASSRQINQPQHF,TGTGCCAGCAGCCGACAGATCAATCAGCCCCAGCATTTT
.,TRBV14,TRBJ1-2,13,many,CASSQDRTGGYTF,TGTGCCAGCAGCCAAGATAGAACAGGTGGCTACACCTTC
.,TRBV9,TRBJ1-1,14,many,CASSVQALNTEAFF,TGTGCCAGCAGCGTCCAGGCGTTAAACACTGAAGCTTTCTTT
.,TRBV19,TRBJ1-3,14,few,CASRGPADRNTIYF,TGTGCCAGTAGAGGTCCGGCAGACCGAAACACCATATATTTT
.,TRBV2,TRBJ1-4,11,.,CASSTGTELFF,TGTGCCAGCAGTACCGGGACGGAACTGTTTTTT
.,TRBV29-1,TRBJ1-1,12,.,CRSGHGDTEAFF,TGCAGGTCGGGACATGGAGACACTGAAGCTTTCTTT
TRBD1,TRBV7-8,TRBJ1-6,16,.,CASSLDIQGAGSPLHF,TGTGCCAGCAGCTTAGACATACAGGGGGCTGGATCACCCCTCCACTTT
TRBD2,TRBV7-9,TRBJ2-2,17,.,CASSSRGGAGVTGELFF,TGTGCCAGCAGCTCTCGTGGGGGTGCGGGGGTCACCGGGGAGCTGTTTTTT
.,TRBV29-1,TRBJ2-5,10,many,CSVEVETQYF,TGCAGCGTTGAAGTAGAGACCCAGTACTTC
.,TRBV29-1,TRBJ1-2,13,.,CSVEGSLNYGYTF,TGCAGCGTTGAGGGCAGCCTTAACTATGGCTACACCTTC
.,TRBV10-3,TRBJ2-6,9,.,CAISESGTF,TGTGCCATCAGTGAGTCCGGGACTTTC
TRBD1,TRBV7-3,TRBJ1-5,14,.,CASSPGQQDQPQHF,TGTGCCAGCTCACCGGGACAGCAGGATCAGCCCCAGCATTTT
TRBD1,TRBV15,TRBJ2-2,17,few,CATSRDLGRGPTGELFF,TGTGCCACCAGCAGAGATCTGGGCAGGGGGCCCACCGGGGAGCTGTTTTTT
TRBD1,TRBV15,TRBJ2-3,16,.,CATSRDPGQGVDTQYF,TGTGCCACCAGCAGAGATCCGGGACAGGGGGTGGATACGCAGTATTTT
TRBD1,TRBV24-1,TRBJ1-4,19,.,CATRPRDRRPPATNEKLFF,TGTGCCACCAGACCCCGGGACAGACGACCACCCGCAACTAATGAAAAACTGTTTTTT
TRBD1,TRBV5-4,TRBJ1-2,15,.,CASSAQSGTALGYTF,TGTGCCAGCAGCGCGCAGTCCGGGACAGCCTTAGGCTACACCTTC
.,TRBV7-2,TRBJ1-1,10,.,CASVLGEAFF,TGTGCTAGTGTGCTCGGAGAAGCTTTCTTT
TRBD1,TRBV7-9,TRBJ1-6,15,.,CASSLWTGPNSPLHF,TGTGCCAGCAGCTTGTGGACAGGCCCGAATTCACCCCTCCACTTT
.,TRBV20-1,TRBJ1-6,15,.,CSARNIVGDNSPLHF,TGCAGTGCTAGAAATATAGTAGGGGATAATTCACCCCTCCACTTT
TRBD2,TRBV5-1,TRBJ2-7,15,few,CASSFRGGYTYEQYF,TGCGCCAGCAGCTTCCGGGGGGGCTACACCTACGAGCAGTACTTC
.,TRBV7-8,TRBJ2-3,15,.,CASSLTGISTDTQYF,TGTGCCAGCAGCTTGACAGGAATAAGCACAGATACGCAGTATTTT
TRBD1,TRBV19,TRBJ1-5,14,.,CASSISTGGQPQHF,TGTGCCAGTAGTATTAGTACAGGGGGTCAGCCCCAGCATTTT
TRBD2,TRBV7-2,TRBJ2-5,17,.,CASSQGRFLAGEETQYF,TGTGCCAGCAGCCAGGGGCGTTTCCTAGCGGGGGAAGAGACCCAGTACTTC
.,TRBV10-2,TRBJ1-2,15,.,CASSESKTGRQGYTF,TGCGCCAGCAGTGAGTCGAAAACAGGACGGCAGGGCTACACCTTC
TRBD1,TRBV12-3/TRBV12-4,TRBJ1-1,14,few,CASSETGQPTEAFF,TGTGCCAGCAGTGAGACGGGACAGCCAACTGAAGCTTTCTTT
.,TRBV9,TRBJ2-5,15,few,CASSVAHSGQETQYF,TGTGCCAGCAGCGTAGCCCATAGCGGACAAGAGACCCAGTACTTC
TRBD1,TRBV19,TRBJ1-2,15,.,CASSIGDRDYYGYTF,TGTGCCAGTAGTATAGGCGACAGGGATTACTATGGCTACACCTTC
TRBD1,TRBV19,TRBJ1-6,14,.,CAWTKQGASSPLHF,TGTGCCTGGACAAAACAGGGGGCATCATCACCCCTCCACTTT
TRBD1,TRBV7-2,TRBJ2-7,16,once,CASSFTGTGLSYEQYF,TGTGCCAGCAGCTTTACCGGGACAGGGTTATCGTACGAGCAGTACTTC
.,TRBV7-9,TRBJ1-4,14,.,CASSQTGGFKKLFF,TGTGCCAGCAGCCAGACGGGGGGGTTTAAAAAACTGTTTTTT
.,TRBV5-1,TRBJ1-1,15,many,CASSLTTIGNTEAFF,TGCGCCAGCAGCTTAACCACGATAGGGAACACTGAAGCTTTCTTT
.,TRBV7-9,TRBJ2-5,12,.,CASSFGDNEQYF,TGTGCCAGCAGCTTCGGGGATAATGAGCAGTACTTC